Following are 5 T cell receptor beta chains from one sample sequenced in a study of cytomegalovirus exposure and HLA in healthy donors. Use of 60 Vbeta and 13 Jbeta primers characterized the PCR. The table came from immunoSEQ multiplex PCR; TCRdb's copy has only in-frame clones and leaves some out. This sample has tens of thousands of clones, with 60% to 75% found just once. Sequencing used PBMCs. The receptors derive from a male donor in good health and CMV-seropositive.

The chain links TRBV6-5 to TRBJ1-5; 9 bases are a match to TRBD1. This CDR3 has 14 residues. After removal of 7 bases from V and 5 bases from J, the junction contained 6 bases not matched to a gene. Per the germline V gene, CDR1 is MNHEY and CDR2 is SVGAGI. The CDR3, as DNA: TGTGCCAGCACTGATGGGACAGGGTATCAGCCCCAGCATTTT. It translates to CASTDGTGYQPQHF.

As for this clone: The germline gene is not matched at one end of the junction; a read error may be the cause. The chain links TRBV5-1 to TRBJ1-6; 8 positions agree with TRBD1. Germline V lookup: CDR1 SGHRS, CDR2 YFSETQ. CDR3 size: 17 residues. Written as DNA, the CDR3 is TGCGCCGGCAGCACTGGACAGGGCATGAAAGAGAATTCACCCCTCCACTTT. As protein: CAGSTGQGMKENSPLHF.

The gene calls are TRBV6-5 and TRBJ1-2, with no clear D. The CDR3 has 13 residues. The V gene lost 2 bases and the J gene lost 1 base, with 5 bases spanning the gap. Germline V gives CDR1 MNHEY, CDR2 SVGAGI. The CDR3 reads CASSYLSNYGYTF. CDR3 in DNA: TGTGCCAGCAGTTACCTGAGTAACTATGGCTACACCTTC.

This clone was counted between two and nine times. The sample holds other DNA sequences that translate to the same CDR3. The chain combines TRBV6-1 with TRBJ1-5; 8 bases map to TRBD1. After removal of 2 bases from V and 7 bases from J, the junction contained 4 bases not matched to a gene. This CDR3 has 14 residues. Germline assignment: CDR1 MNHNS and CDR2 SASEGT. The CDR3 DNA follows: TGTGCCAGCAGTGAATCGGACAGGGTCCAGCCCCAGCATTTT. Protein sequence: CASSESDRVQPQHF.

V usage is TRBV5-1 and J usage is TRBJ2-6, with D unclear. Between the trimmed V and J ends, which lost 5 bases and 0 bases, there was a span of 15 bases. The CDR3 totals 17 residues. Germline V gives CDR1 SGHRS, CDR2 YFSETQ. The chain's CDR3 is CASSEVKYFSGANVLTF. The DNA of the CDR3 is TGCGCCAGCAGTGAGGTCAAGTATTTCTCTGGGGCCAACGTCCTGACTTTC.